The rows below give T cell receptor beta chains drawn from one sample of a study of T cells after yellow fever vaccination. MiXCR, applied by TCRdb to the 5' RACE reads, yields one record per CDR3 protein. The repertoire holds under 300,000 distinct CDR3 sequences, around 13% seen once, with around 0.49% in the top ten. The sample in question was CD4+ T cells sorted from PBMCs, obtained 45 days after the yellow fever booster vaccination. These receptors originate from a man aged 25 to 40 who received the YFV17D yellow fever vaccine. The CDR3 runs from the conserved cysteine through the conserved F or W. The D gene is left open where the match is weak. The size entry is marked missing in some rows and otherwise reads once, few, many or a size class.

>TRBV11-2|TRBJ1-5|.|.
CASSLVTGTNFQPQHF
TGTGCCAGCAGCTTAGTGACAGGAACGAACTTTCAGCCCCAGCATTTT
>TRBV7-2|TRBJ2-2|.|few
CASSFFQNTGELFF
TGTGCCAGCAGCTTTTTTCAGAACACCGGGGAGCTGTTTTTT
>TRBV5-4|TRBJ2-5|.|few
CASSFWGRVETQYF
TGTGCCAGCAGCTTTTGGGGGCGCGTTGAGACCCAGTACTTC
>TRBV7-6|TRBJ2-3|TRBD2|few
CASSFTGGSRDTQYF
TGTGCCAGCAGCTTCACGGGGGGGTCGAGAGATACGCAGTATTTT
>TRBV5-1|TRBJ2-4|.|.
CASSFQGVGKNIQYF
TGCGCCAGCAGCTTTCAAGGGGTGGGCAAAAACATTCAGTACTTC
>TRBV28|TRBJ2-1|.|few
CASRASAGQSYNEQFF
TGTGCCAGCAGAGCCTCAGCGGGACAGTCCTACAATGAGCAGTTCTTC
>TRBV10-3|TRBJ1-2|TRBD1|few
CASTDRGEGYGYTF
TGTGCCTCAACGGACAGGGGGGAAGGCTATGGCTACACCTTC
>TRBV20-1|TRBJ2-2|TRBD1|few
CSAIKQGANTGELFF
TGCAGTGCAATAAAACAGGGGGCGAACACCGGGGAGCTGTTTTTT
>TRBV20-1|TRBJ1-4|TRBD1|.
CSAYTGTGNEKLFF
TGCAGTGCTTATACCGGGACAGGGAATGAAAAACTGTTTTTT
>TRBV28|TRBJ2-2|.|few
CASSLTLNTGELFF
TGTGCCAGCAGTTTAACACTAAACACCGGGGAGCTGTTTTTT
>TRBV7-8|TRBJ2-7|TRBD2|.
CASSSGVAGYYEQYF
TGTGCCAGCAGCTCGGGAGTAGCGGGTTACTACGAGCAGTACTTC
>TRBV7-9|TRBJ2-1|TRBD2|.
CASSSRSGSSYNEQFF
TGTGCCAGCAGCTCACGGAGCGGGAGCTCCTACAATGAGCAGTTCTTC
>TRBV5-1|TRBJ2-1|TRBD2|.
CASSMIPSGSRGNEQFF
TGCGCCAGCAGCATGATTCCTAGCGGGAGCCGGGGCAATGAGCAGTTCTTC